Presented here are 19 T cell receptor beta chains from one specimen sequenced in a study of blood T cell repertoires in COVID-19. Profiling relied on immunoSEQ multiplex PCR, and the TCRdb table lists in-frame clones only, not all of them. Counted here are about 220,000 clones, about 85% occurring once; the ten biggest clones make up around 2.6%. Sequencing was carried out using PBMCs or T cells enriched from blood (not recorded which). The receptors derive from a woman aged 25-40 years who had recovered from COVID-19.

J is TRBJ1-4 and V is TRBV7-6, with TRBD1 identical over 8 bases. V shed 5 bases and J 8 bases; nucleotides not matched to a gene: 7. The CDR3 covers 14 residues. Germline V gene sequence: CDR1 SGHVS, CDR2 FNYEAQ. The CDR3 DNA reads TGTGCCAGCAGCCAGGACAGGGAGGAAGAAAAACTGTTTTTT. This translates into CASSQDREEEKLFF. Complete variable domain (other parts from reference TRBV7-6 and TRBJ1-4): GAGVSQSPRYKVTKRGQDVALRCDPISGHVSLYWYRQALGQGPEFLTYFNYEAQQDKSGLPNDRFSAERPEGSISTLTIQRTEQRDSAMYRCASSQDREEEKLFFGSGTQLSVL.

The chain couples TRBV4-3 to TRBJ1-2; 8 bases align to TRBD1. The V segment lost 0 bases and the J segment 3 bases; nucleotides outside the gene matches: 3. The CDR3 extends over 15 amino acids. Germline V gives CDR1 LGHNA, CDR2 YSLEER. The CDR3: CASSQETGDYYGYTF. As DNA, the CDR3 is TGCGCCAGCAGCCAAGAGACAGGGGACTACTATGGCTACACCTTC.

The rearrangement joins TRBV29-1 to TRBJ1-5; TRBD1 aligns across 7 bases. The V gene end was trimmed by 7 bases and the J gene end by 6 bases; junction bases not matched to a gene: 9. CDR1 and CDR2 from the germline V gene are SQVTM and ANQGSEA. This CDR3 contains 13 residues. As DNA, the CDR3 is TGCAGCGGCTCTACAGGGGAAAGTCAGCCCCAGCATTTT. The encoded protein is CSGSTGESQPQHF.

The CDR3 is CAMTSPGDYEQYF. In nucleotides, the CDR3 is TGCGCCATGACTTCGCCCGGTGACTACGAGCAGTACTTC. V and J are TRBV5-1 and TRBJ2-7; D remains ambiguous. Trimming stripped 9 bases from V and 3 bases from J, with 16 bases between. Germline lookup yields CDR1 SGHRS and CDR2 YFSETQ. The CDR3 loop spans 13 amino acids.

This clone turned up a few times. The chain is built from TRBV7-8 and TRBJ1-6; D unresolved. Trimming shortened V by 1 base and J by 6 bases, and 7 bases separated the two germline ends. Germline V lookup: CDR1 SGHVS, CDR2 FQNEAQ. This CDR3 region has 14 residues. The DNA for the CDR3 is TGTGCCAGCAGCTTAGGAGGGAGTAATTCACCCCTCCACTTT. Translating it yields CASSLGGSNSPLHF. Drawing the rest from reference TRBV7-8 and TRBJ1-6, the complete variable domain is GAGVSQSPRYKVAKRGQDVALRCDPISGHVSLFWYQQALGQGPEFLTYFQNEAQLDKSGLPSDRFFAERPEGSVSTLKIQRTQQEDSAVYLCASSLGGSNSPLHFGNGTRLTVT.

The chain has TRBV12-3 or TRBV12-4 and TRBJ2-1; no definite D call. The ends were cut back, 6 bases at V and 2 bases at J, with 8 bases in the middle. This CDR3 is 13 amino acids long. CDR3 sequence (DNA): TGTGCCAGCAGCCCCGCAGCCTACAATGAGCAGTTCTTC. It specifies CASSPAAYNEQFF.

The chain couples TRBV4-3 to TRBJ1-5, with TRBD1 matching over 8 bases. V shed 4 bases and J 3 bases; nucleotides not matched to a gene: 5. The CDR3 length is 15 residues. The V gene's germline CDR1 is LGHNA and CDR2 YSLEER. The CDR3 DNA is TGCGCCAGCAGCCGCTCCCAGGGGGCCAATCAGCCCCAGCATTTT. Its translation is CASSRSQGANQPQHF.

The J gene is TRBJ1-6, the V gene TRBV25-1, with D possibly TRBD1 on 6 matching bases. V shed 8 bases and J shed 7 bases, with 12 bases lying between them. Germline CDR1 MGHDK, CDR2 SYGVNS. This CDR3 contains 13 residues. CDR3 coding DNA: TGTGCCAGCGGAGACAGGAAAAATTCACCCCTCCACTTT. This codes for CASGDRKNSPLHF.

V usage is TRBV27 and J usage is TRBJ1-4, with a tentative D call TRBD1 (5 bases). The germline gives CDR1 MNHEY, CDR2 SMNVEV (reference sequence). The V gene lost 5 bases and the J gene lost 7 bases, with 11 bases spanning the gap. The CDR3 has 13 residues. CDR3 in amino acids: CASSPPRVEKLFF. For the CDR3, the DNA is TGTGCCAGCAGTCCACCCAGGGTTGAAAAACTGTTTTTT.

This rearrangement joins TRBV5-1 to TRBJ2-5; 13 bases align to TRBD2. The CDR3 is made up of 16 amino acids. CDR1 and CDR2 from the germline V gene are SGHRS and YFSETQ. Trimming cost V 3 bases and J 1 base; bases outside gene matches: 3. CDR3 in amino acids: CASSSTSGGIQETQYF. The CDR3 nucleotides are TGCGCCAGCAGCTCGACTAGCGGGGGGATCCAAGAGACCCAGTACTTC.

The rearrangement joins TRBV5-1 to TRBJ1-1, with 9 bases lining up with TRBD1. V lost 4 bases to trimming and J lost 1 base; unmatched junction nucleotides: 8. The CDR3 runs to 16 residues. The germline V gene encodes CDR1 SGHRS and CDR2 YFSETQ. The CDR3 loop is CASSPRDRETNTEAFF. The CDR3 DNA follows: TGCGCCAGCAGCCCTCGGGACAGGGAAACGAACACTGAAGCTTTCTTT.

The V and J genes are TRBV7-3 and TRBJ1-2; 8 positions match TRBD1. Per germline, CDR1 SGHTA and CDR2 FQGTGA. The CDR3 runs 14 residues. V was pared by 6 bases and J by 4 bases, with 7 bases of the junction left unmatched. The CDR3 coding sequence is TGTGCCAGCAGTCTTACGGGACAGGCCTATGGCTACACCTTC. This sequence encodes CASSLTGQAYGYTF.

V and J are TRBV7-8 and TRBJ1-2; no clear D gene. V lost 1 base to trimming and J lost 2 bases, with 11 bases between them. Germline V gene sequence: CDR1 SGHVS, CDR2 FQNEAQ. This CDR3 is 15 amino acids long. CDR3 coding DNA: TGTGCCAGCAGCTTAGGGGTAGCCCGAAACTATGGCTACACCTTC. It specifies CASSLGVARNYGYTF.

The chain joins TRBV6-5 to TRBJ1-1; no definite D call. The CDR3 is 15 residues long. Trimming shortened V by 5 bases and J by 2 bases, and 15 bases separated the two germline ends. Per germline, CDR1 MNHEY and CDR2 SVGAGI. In DNA, the CDR3 is TGTGCCAGCAGTAAGAGGAATCGGGAAAACACTGAAGCTTTCTTT. As protein: CASSKRNRENTEAFF.

The chain recombines TRBV7-9 with TRBJ1-2; possibly TRBD1 for D (6 bases). With 6 bases removed from V and 4 bases from J, the gap between germline ends came to 18 bases. Germline V gene sequence: CDR1 SEHNR, CDR2 FQNEAQ (reference sequence). The CDR3 contains 15 residues. CDR3 amino acids: CASRQEGDIFYGYTF. As DNA, the CDR3 is TGTGCCAGCAGGCAAGAGGGGGATATTTTCTATGGCTACACCTTC.

The gene calls are TRBV5-4 and TRBJ2-1; the match to TRBD2 covers 10 bases. Per germline, CDR1 SGHNT and CDR2 YYREEE (reference sequence). CDR3 length equals 16 residues. V shed 4 bases and J 7 bases; nucleotides not matched to a gene: 11. CDR3 sequence reads: CASSPELAGLGNEQFF. In DNA form, the CDR3 reads TGTGCCAGCAGCCCCGAACTAGCGGGGCTTGGGAATGAGCAGTTCTTC.

The table lists this clone with a count of one. This chain links TRBV4-3 with TRBJ2-1; 8 bases match TRBD2. J was trimmed by 5 bases and V by 4 bases; bases with no gene match: 7. Germline lookup yields CDR1 LGHNA and CDR2 YSLEER. This CDR3 has 15 residues. CDR3 nucleotide sequence: TGCGCCAGCAGCCCATCCCGGGGGGGGGACAATGAGCAGTTCTTC. It is translated as CASSPSRGGDNEQFF.

The chain uses TRBV7-2 and TRBJ1-6; maybe TRBD1 (6 bases). Trimming removed 3 bases at V and 9 bases at J, with 9 bases between. Per germline, CDR1 SGHTA and CDR2 FQGNSA. There are 13 residues in the CDR3. The DNA of the CDR3 is TGTGCCAGCAGCTTCCAGGGGCGTTCACCCCTCCACTTT. It is translated as CASSFQGRSPLHF. Full variable domain (missing parts from reference TRBV7-2 and TRBJ1-6): GAGVSQSPSNKVTEKGKDVELRCDPISGHTALYWYRQSLGQGLEFLIYFQGNSAPDKSGLPSDRFSAERTGGSVSTLTIQRTQQEDSAVYLCASSFQGRSPLHFGNGTRLTVT.

The chain has TRBV2 and TRBJ1-1, with TRBD1 matching 9 bases. Germline V CDR1 and CDR2: SNHLY, FYNNEI. The V gene end was trimmed by 7 bases and the J gene end by 1 base; junction bases not matched to a gene: 4. CDR3 length equals 14 residues. The CDR3 protein is CASNNRGRNTEAFF. CDR3 DNA sequence: TGTGCCAGCAATAACAGGGGGCGGAACACTGAAGCTTTCTTT.